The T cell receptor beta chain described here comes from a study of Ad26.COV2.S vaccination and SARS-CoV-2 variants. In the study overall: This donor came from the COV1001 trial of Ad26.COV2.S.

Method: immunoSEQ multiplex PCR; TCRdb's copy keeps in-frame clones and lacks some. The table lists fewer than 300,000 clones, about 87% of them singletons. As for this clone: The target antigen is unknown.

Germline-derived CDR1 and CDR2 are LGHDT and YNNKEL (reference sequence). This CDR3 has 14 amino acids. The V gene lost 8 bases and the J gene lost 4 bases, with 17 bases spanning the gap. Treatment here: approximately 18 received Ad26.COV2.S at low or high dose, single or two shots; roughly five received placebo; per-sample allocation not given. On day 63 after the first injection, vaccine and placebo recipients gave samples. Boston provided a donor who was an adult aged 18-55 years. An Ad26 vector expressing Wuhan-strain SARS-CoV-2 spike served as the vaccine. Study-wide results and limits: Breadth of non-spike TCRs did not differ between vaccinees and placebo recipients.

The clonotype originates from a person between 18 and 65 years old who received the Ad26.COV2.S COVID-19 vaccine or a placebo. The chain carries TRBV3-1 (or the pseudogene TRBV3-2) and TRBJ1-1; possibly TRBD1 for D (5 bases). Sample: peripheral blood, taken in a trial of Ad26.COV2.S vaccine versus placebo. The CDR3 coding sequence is TGTGCCAGCGGAGCGGGGGAGTTCGGCACTGAAGCTTTCTTT. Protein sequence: CASGAGEFGTEAFF.